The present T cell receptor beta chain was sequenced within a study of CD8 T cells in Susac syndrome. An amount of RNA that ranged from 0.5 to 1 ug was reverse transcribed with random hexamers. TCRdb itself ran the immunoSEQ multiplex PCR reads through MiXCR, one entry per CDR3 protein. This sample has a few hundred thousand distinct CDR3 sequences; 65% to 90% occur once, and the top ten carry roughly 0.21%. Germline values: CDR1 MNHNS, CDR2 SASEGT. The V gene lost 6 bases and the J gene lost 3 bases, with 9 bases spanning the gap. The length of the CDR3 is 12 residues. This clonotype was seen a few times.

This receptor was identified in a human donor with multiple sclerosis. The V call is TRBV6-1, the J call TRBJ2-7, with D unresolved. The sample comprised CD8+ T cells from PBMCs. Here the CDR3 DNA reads TGTGCCAGCAGGCCGGGCCTCTACGAGCAGTACTTC. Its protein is CASRPGLYEQYF.